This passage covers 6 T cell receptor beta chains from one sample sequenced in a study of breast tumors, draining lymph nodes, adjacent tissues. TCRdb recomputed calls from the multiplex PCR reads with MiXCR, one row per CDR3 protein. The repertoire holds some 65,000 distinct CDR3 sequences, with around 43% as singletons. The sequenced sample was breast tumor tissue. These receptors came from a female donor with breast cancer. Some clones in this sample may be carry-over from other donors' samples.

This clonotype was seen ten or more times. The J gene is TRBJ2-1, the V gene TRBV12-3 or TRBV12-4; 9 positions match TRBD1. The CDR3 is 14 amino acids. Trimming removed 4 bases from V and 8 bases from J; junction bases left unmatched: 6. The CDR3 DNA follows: TGTGCCAGCAGTTATACAGGGGGCCGGTATGAGCAGTTCTTC. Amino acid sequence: CASSYTGGRYEQFF.

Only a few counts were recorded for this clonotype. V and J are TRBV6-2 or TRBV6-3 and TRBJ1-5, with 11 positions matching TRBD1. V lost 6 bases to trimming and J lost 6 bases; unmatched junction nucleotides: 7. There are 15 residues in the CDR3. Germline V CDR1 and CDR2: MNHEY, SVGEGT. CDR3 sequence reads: CASRPGTGGRQPQHF. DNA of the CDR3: TGTGCCAGCAGACCCGGGACAGGGGGGCGTCAGCCCCAGCATTTT.

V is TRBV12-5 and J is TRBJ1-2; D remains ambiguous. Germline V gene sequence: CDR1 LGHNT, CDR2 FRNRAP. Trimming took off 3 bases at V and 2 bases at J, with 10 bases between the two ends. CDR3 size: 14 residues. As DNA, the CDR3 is TGTGCTAGTGGTTTTGAAGGTCTCAACTATGGCTACACCTTC. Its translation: CASGFEGLNYGYTF.

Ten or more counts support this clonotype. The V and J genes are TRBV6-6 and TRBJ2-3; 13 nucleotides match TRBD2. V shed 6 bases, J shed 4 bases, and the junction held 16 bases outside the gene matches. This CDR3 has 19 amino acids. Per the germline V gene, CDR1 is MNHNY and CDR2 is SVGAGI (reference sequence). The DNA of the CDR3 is TGTGCCAGCAGACGCTCTTCCCCCCCGGGACTAGCGGGATCAGATACGCAGTATTTT. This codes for CASRRSSPPGLAGSDTQYF.

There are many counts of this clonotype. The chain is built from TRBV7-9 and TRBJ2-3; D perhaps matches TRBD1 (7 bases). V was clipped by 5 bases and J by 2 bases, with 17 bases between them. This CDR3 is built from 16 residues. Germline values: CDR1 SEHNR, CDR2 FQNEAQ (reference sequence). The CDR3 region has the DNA TGTGCCAGCAGCCCCAGGGGGGAGCGGGCCACAGATACGCAGTATTTT. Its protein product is CASSPRGERATDTQYF.

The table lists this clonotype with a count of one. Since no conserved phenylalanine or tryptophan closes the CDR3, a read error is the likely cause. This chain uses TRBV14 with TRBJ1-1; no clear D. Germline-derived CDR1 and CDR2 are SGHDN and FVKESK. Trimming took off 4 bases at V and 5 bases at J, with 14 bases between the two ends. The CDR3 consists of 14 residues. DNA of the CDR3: TGTGCCAGCAGCCCATTCTTAGGGTTAACTGAAGCTTTCCTT. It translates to CASSPFLGLTEAFL.